This passage covers 19 T cell receptor beta chains from one sample sequenced in a study of beta chain features in type 1 diabetes. Expressed TCRB transcripts were sequenced because the isolated RNA had all been reverse transcribed beforehand. This table comes from immunoSEQ multiplex PCR, and its TCRdb copy is limited to in-frame clones, with some not included. The sample consists of hundreds of thousands of clones, about 17% of them appearing once. Sequencing used naive CD4+ T cells from blood. The receptors were sampled from a woman between 18 and 29 years old in good health.

This clone was counted only a few times. The J gene is TRBJ2-5, the V gene TRBV18; 10 bases are a match to TRBD1. CDR1 is KGHSH and CDR2 is LQKENI in the germline V gene. The CDR3 consists of 16 residues. The V segment lost 3 bases and the J segment 4 bases; nucleotides outside the gene matches: 8. The DNA of the CDR3 is TGTGCCAGCTCACCGACGACAGGGGGCCAGGGAGAGACCCAGTACTTC. It yields the protein CASSPTTGGQGETQYF.

This chain uses TRBV6-5 with TRBJ2-5; D is uncertain. The CDR3 runs 13 residues. Germline V gives CDR1 MNHEY, CDR2 SVGAGI. Trimming cost V 0 bases and J 4 bases, with 6 bases left between them. CDR3 protein: CASSYSKVETQYF. DNA for the CDR3: TGTGCCAGCAGTTACTCGAAGGTAGAGACCCAGTACTTC.

The CDR3 reads CASSVATSGYTF. The CDR3, as DNA: TGTGCCAGCAGCGTAGCTACAAGTGGCTACACCTTC. The chain recombines TRBV9 with TRBJ1-2; D remains unclear. The CDR3 totals 12 residues. V lost 0 bases to trimming and J lost 7 bases, with 7 bases between them. Per germline, CDR1 SGDLS and CDR2 YYNGEE. The full variable domain, completed using reference TRBV9 and TRBJ1-2, is DSGVTQTPKHLITATGQRVTLRCSPRSGDLSVYWYQQSLDQGLQFLIQYYNGEERAKGNILERFSAQQFPDLHSELNLSSLELGDSALYFCASSVATSGYTFGSGTRLTVV.

The V call is TRBV4-1, the J call TRBJ2-3; perhaps TRBD2 as D (6 bases). This CDR3 has 18 amino acids. Germline V lookup: CDR1 MGHRA, CDR2 YSYEKL. V lost 0 bases, J lost 6 bases, and 22 bases lay in between. The CDR3 DNA reads TGCGCCAGCAGCCAAGATACCGGGAGATTAGGTTTTGTCGATACGCAGTATTTT. Protein: CASSQDTGRLGFVDTQYF.

This clone was detected only a few times. The chain couples TRBV10-1 to TRBJ2-7; 11 bases fit TRBD2. The CDR3 contains 16 residues. Germline lookup yields CDR1 WNHNN and CDR2 SYGVQD (reference sequence). Trimming took 0 bases from V and 3 from J; bases not matched to a gene: 4. The CDR3 reads CASSESSGTSGYEQYF. The CDR3 coding sequence is TGCGCCAGCAGTGAGTCGTCCGGGACTAGCGGCTACGAGCAGTACTTC.

This clone has just a few counts. The rearrangement uses TRBV19 and TRBJ2-2; no clear D gene. Germline lookup yields CDR1 LNHDA and CDR2 SQIVND (reference sequence). V lost 7 bases and J 6 bases, leaving 15 bases between the germline ends. The CDR3 covers 14 residues. In nucleotides, the CDR3 is TGTGCCAGTATAGGTAGGGCAGTTCCCGGGGAGCTGTTTTTT. As protein: CASIGRAVPGELFF. The full variable domain, its missing parts supplied by reference TRBV19 and TRBJ2-2, is DGGITQSPKYLFRKEGQNVTLSCEQNLNHDAMYWYRQDPGQGLRLIYYSQIVNDFQKGDIAEGYSVSREKKESFPLTVTSAQKNPTAFYLCASIGRAVPGELFFGEGSRLTVL.

The chain recombines TRBV7-9 with TRBJ1-4, with D possibly TRBD1 on 6 matching bases. V was trimmed by 5 bases and J by 0 bases, leaving 16 bases between them. This CDR3 region has 17 residues. The germline CDR1 and CDR2 sequences are SEHNR and FQNEAQ (reference sequence). The CDR3 nucleotides read TGTGCCAGCAGCCTATCCGGCAGGGGTGCAACTAATGAAAAACTGTTTTTT. Protein: CASSLSGRGATNEKLFF.

The chain employs TRBV6-1 and TRBJ2-3, with 9 bases lining up with TRBD1. Germline V CDR1 and CDR2: MNHNS, SASEGT. CDR3 length equals 14 residues. The trim removed 10 bases at V and 2 bases at J, leaving 7 bases unmatched. DNA for the CDR3: TGTGCCATACGCCGGGACAGGGTCACAGATACGCAGTATTTT. Encoded protein: CAIRRDRVTDTQYF.

The chain recombines TRBV28 with TRBJ2-7; 9 positions match TRBD2. The J segment lost 0 bases and the V segment lost 8 bases, leaving 11 bases of the junction unmatched. The CDR3 totals 16 residues. The germline gives CDR1 MDHEN, CDR2 SYDVKM. The CDR3 bases are TGTGCCAGCGGCGGGGGGGTTGCGGGAGCCTCCTACGAGCAGTACTTC. Protein sequence: CASGGGVAGASYEQYF.

V is TRBV7-8 and J is TRBJ1-1, with D unresolved. The V gene's germline CDR1 is SGHVS and CDR2 FQNEAQ. The CDR3 is made up of 15 amino acids. V was pared by 1 base and J by 5 bases, with 14 bases between. The CDR3 nucleotides are TGTGCCAGCAGCTTAGGGGAGTACCCGGGGACTGAAGCTTTCTTT. Translating it yields CASSLGEYPGTEAFF.

A few counts support this clone. CDR3 bases: TGTGCCAGCAGCCGCCGGGCGAACCTAGCGGGGTACAATGAGCAGTTCTTC. It encodes CASSRRANLAGYNEQFF. This rearrangement joins TRBV7-8 to TRBJ2-1; 9 positions match TRBD2. With V trimmed by 5 bases and J by 4 bases, 12 bases remained unmatched. There are 17 residues in the CDR3. The germline gives CDR1 SGHVS, CDR2 FQNEAQ.

V and J are TRBV4-2 and TRBJ2-3; D is possibly TRBD2 (7 bases). CDR3 length equals 15 residues. Germline V CDR1 and CDR2: LGHNA, YNFKEQ. V was pared by 7 bases and J by 2 bases, with 16 bases between. In nucleotides, the CDR3 is TGTGCCAGCAACCCTGGGGGGGCTGCCACAGATACGCAGTATTTT. Protein sequence: CASNPGGAATDTQYF.

The rearrangement uses TRBV28 and TRBJ1-2; 9 nucleotides agree with TRBD1. Trimming cost V 4 bases and J 7 bases; bases outside gene matches: 10. The CDR3 has 15 amino acids. Germline V gene lookup returns CDR1 MDHEN and CDR2 SYDVKM. The CDR3 is CASSSTRTGVGGYTF. CDR3 DNA sequence: TGTGCCAGCAGTTCGACTCGGACAGGGGTGGGTGGCTACACCTTC.

This clone was observed a handful of times. The rearrangement joins TRBV29-1 to TRBJ2-7; 8 nucleotides align to TRBD1. This CDR3 is 16 amino acids long. Germline loops: CDR1 SQVTM, CDR2 ANQGSEA. V lost 6 bases to trimming and J lost 2 bases; unmatched junction nucleotides: 15. As DNA, the CDR3 is TGCAGCGTAGGTACTCCCGGGACAGGTAGAACCTACGAGCAGTACTTC. Translating it yields CSVGTPGTGRTYEQYF.

The V call is TRBV7-2, the J call TRBJ2-1; maybe TRBD2 (5 bases). V gave up 1 base and J gave up 8 bases, with 9 bases separating them. This CDR3 spans 13 amino acids. Germline loops: CDR1 SGHTA, CDR2 FQGNSA. The CDR3 sequence is CASSLEAEDEQFF. The CDR3 bases are TGTGCCAGCAGCTTAGAGGCGGAGGATGAGCAGTTCTTC.

This clone was counted only a few times. This chain connects TRBV19 to TRBJ2-7; D perhaps matches TRBD1 (6 bases). The length of the CDR3 is 17 residues. The germline CDR1 and CDR2 sequences are LNHDA and SQIVND (reference sequence). Trimming stripped 5 bases from V and 0 bases from J, with 20 bases between. The CDR3 spells CASSLTSGDLSSYEQYF. CDR3 coding DNA: TGTGCCAGTAGTCTGACGTCAGGGGACCTGAGCTCCTACGAGCAGTACTTC.

Only a few counts were recorded for this clone. The chain has TRBV18 and TRBJ2-7; the match to TRBD1 covers 7 bases. CDR1 and CDR2 from the germline V gene are KGHSH and LQKENI. This CDR3 has 13 amino acids. V gave up 6 bases and J gave up 4 bases; unmatched junction bases: 6. CDR3 region: CASSGDSLYEQYF. The CDR3 DNA reads as TGTGCCAGCTCGGGGGACAGTTTATACGAGCAGTACTTC.

In this sample, this clone turned up a few times. The chain uses TRBV5-1 and TRBJ2-2; 8 nucleotides agree with TRBD2. Germline assignment: CDR1 SGHRS and CDR2 YFSETQ. There are 14 residues in the CDR3. The V and J ends lost 2 bases and 5 bases, in that order; junction bases with no gene match: 2. CDR3 nucleotides: TGCGCCAGCAGCTTTAGCGGGATTACCGGGGAGCTGTTTTTT. This encodes CASSFSGITGELFF.

In this sample, this clone turned up a few times. The rearrangement links TRBV29-1 to TRBJ2-3; D unresolved. V lost 4 bases and J lost 4, with 15 bases in between. CDR1 is SQVTM, CDR2 ANQGSEA, per germline. The CDR3 runs 14 residues. CDR3 bases: TGCAGCGTTGCTTGGGGTCTCAGCTCAGATACGCAGTATTTT. Translation: CSVAWGLSSDTQYF.